This TCR beta chain originates from a study of blood T cell repertoires in COVID-19. The assay was immunoSEQ multiplex PCR, and TCRdb's table has in-frame clones only and misses some. The sample comprises some 100,000 clones, about 86% of which are singletons, and 2% to 3% rests with the top ten. In this sample, this clone turned up once. The TCR comes from a woman between 50 and 59 years old who had recovered from COVID-19. The source material was PBMCs or T cells enriched from blood (not recorded which).

CDR3 nucleotide sequence: TGTGCCAGCAGCTTAGGTCTCACGAGACTAAGCTCCTATAATTCACCCCTCCACTTT. The encoded protein is CASSLGLTRLSSYNSPLHF. This sequence joins TRBV11-2 and TRBJ1-6; D gene ambiguous. The CDR3 contains 19 residues. The germline V and J ends were trimmed by 1 base and 0 bases, with 16 bases remaining between them. Germline V CDR1 and CDR2: SGHAT, FQNNGV.